The rows below give T cell receptor beta chains drawn from one sample of a study of blood T cell repertoires in COVID-19. The table came from immunoSEQ multiplex PCR; TCRdb's copy has only in-frame clones and leaves some out. Counted here are roughly 60,000 clones, 75% to 90% occurring once; the ten biggest clones make up roughly a tenth. Sequencing used peripheral blood. All receptors derive from a man under 40 with COVID-19, enrolled during active disease. Both conserved end residues are part of each CDR3. A D gene is named only where the DNA matches it firmly. The size field is filled for only some rows; it gives once, few, many or a size class.

clone size,D gene,J gene,V gene,CDR3 protein,CDR3 DNA
-,TRBD1,TRBJ2-5,TRBV28,CASSSIRGTGFQETQYF,TGTGCCAGCAGTTCTATCCGGGGGACAGGGTTCCAAGAGACCCAGTACTTC
-,TRBD2,TRBJ2-1,TRBV24-1,CATWGGYEQFF,TGTGCCACTTGGGGAGGGTATGAGCAGTTCTTC
-,TRBD2,TRBJ2-1,TRBV12-3/TRBV12-4,CASSFAGGDEQFF,TGTGCCAGCAGTTTCGCCGGGGGGGATGAGCAGTTCTTC
once,TRBD2,TRBJ2-5,TRBV29-1,CSVGSGKETQYF,TGCAGCGTTGGGAGCGGGAAGGAGACCCAGTACTTC
few,TRBD1,TRBJ2-7,TRBV6-6,CASSPPGSGQGRREQYF,TGTGCCAGCAGTCCCCCCGGGTCGGGACAGGGTCGTCGGGAGCAGTACTTC
few,TRBD2,TRBJ2-2,TRBV18,CASSPTSGTGAGELFF,TGTGCCAGCTCACCGACTAGCGGGACTGGGGCCGGGGAGCTGTTTTTT
-,TRBD1,TRBJ1-2,TRBV24-1,CATSDWGQDGYTF,TGTGCCACCAGTGATTGGGGACAGGATGGCTACACCTTC
-,TRBD2,TRBJ2-1,TRBV7-8,CASSFWASGDNEQFF,TGTGCCAGCAGCTTCTGGGCTAGCGGTGACAATGAGCAGTTCTTC
few,-,TRBJ1-4,TRBV3-1/TRBV3-2,CASSQERESTNEKLFF,TGTGCCAGCAGCCAAGAAAGAGAATCAACTAATGAAAAACTGTTTTTT
few,-,TRBJ1-4,TRBV7-9,CASSAGQLQGPTNEKLFF,TGTGCCAGCAGCGCTGGACAACTCCAGGGGCCAACTAATGAAAAACTGTTTTTT
-,-,TRBJ2-3,TRBV6-5,CASSLADTQYF,TGTGCCAGCAGTTTAGCGGATACGCAGTATTTT
-,-,TRBJ2-7,TRBV19,CASSRGSEQYF,TGTGCCAGTAGTCGAGGCAGCGAGCAGTACTTC
-,-,TRBJ2-7,TRBV19,CASSSPTGSTYEQYF,TGTGCCAGTAGCTCCCCGACAGGATCGACCTACGAGCAGTACTTC
-,TRBD2,TRBJ2-7,TRBV9,CASSGLAEYEQYF,TGTGCCAGCAGCGGACTAGCGGAATACGAGCAGTACTTC
-,-,TRBJ1-2,TRBV5-4,CASSLPTVDYGYTF,TGTGCCAGCAGCCTTCCCACGGTGGACTATGGCTACACCTTC
-,TRBD1,TRBJ1-4,TRBV28,CASSPTGRNEKLFF,TGTGCCAGCAGTCCGACAGGGCGGAATGAAAAACTGTTTTTT
-,-,TRBJ1-1,TRBV9,CASSPGGPREAFF,TGTGCCAGCAGCCCCGGGGGACCCCGCGAAGCTTTCTTT
-,-,TRBJ1-3,TRBV7-2,CASSYRSGNTIYF,TGTGCCAGCAGCTACAGATCTGGAAACACCATATATTTT
few,-,TRBJ2-1,TRBV5-1,CASSAFTGNEQFF,TGCGCCAGCAGCGCCTTCACTGGCAATGAGCAGTTCTTC
-,-,TRBJ1-2,TRBV7-2,CASSFGHGGAGGYTF,TGTGCCAGCAGCTTTGGCCACGGGGGGGCGGGGGGCTACACCTTC
-,-,TRBJ1-1,TRBV7-2,CASTGVGRTEAFF,TGTGCCAGCACCGGTGTTGGTCGGACTGAAGCTTTCTTT
once,TRBD1,TRBJ1-3,TRBV2,CASSATQGQFLGNTIYF,TGTGCCAGCAGCGCAACCCAGGGACAGTTTCTTGGAAACACCATATATTTT
-,TRBD1,TRBJ1-6,TRBV5-6,CASSLRTGGNNSPLHF,TGTGCCAGCAGCCTAAGGACAGGGGGAAATAATTCACCCCTCCACTTT
once,TRBD1,TRBJ1-6,TRBV3-1/TRBV3-2,CASSRNRDSNSPLHF,TGTGCCAGCAGCCGAAACCGGGACAGCAATTCACCCCTCCACTTT
-,-,TRBJ1-2,TRBV6-5,CASFQGKGYTF,TGTGCCAGCTTTCAGGGTAAAGGCTACACCTTC
-,TRBD1,TRBJ2-7,TRBV19,CASSMGQPNEQYF,TGTGCCAGTAGTATGGGACAGCCGAATGAGCAGTACTTC
-,-,TRBJ2-2,TRBV7-2,CASSLESRGTGELFF,TGTGCCAGCAGCTTAGAGTCTCGGGGTACCGGGGAGCTGTTTTTT
few,-,TRBJ1-5,TRBV18,CASSAGGVIQPQHF,TGTGCCAGCTCAGCGGGGGGTGTAATCCAGCCCCAGCATTTT
-,-,TRBJ2-3,TRBV6-2/TRBV6-3,CASSTILGEAAATDTQYF,TGTGCCAGCAGCACCATATTGGGGGAGGCCGCTGCCACAGATACGCAGTATTTT
once,TRBD1,TRBJ2-1,TRBV24-1,CATSDLSGTGKYNEQFF,TGTGCCACCAGTGATTTGTCCGGGACAGGGAAGTACAATGAGCAGTTCTTC
-,TRBD1,TRBJ1-6,TRBV15,CATRSPGTENSPLHF,TGTGCCACCAGATCCCCCGGGACAGAGAATTCACCCCTCCACTTT
once,-,TRBJ1-2,TRBV4-3,CASSSPGQGNNGYTF,TGCGCCAGCAGCAGTCCCGGCCAGGGGAATAATGGCTACACCTTC
-,-,TRBJ2-7,TRBV28,CASSGEYEQYF,TGTGCCAGCAGTGGAGAATACGAGCAGTACTTC
few,TRBD1,TRBJ1-4,TRBV7-9,CASSLALGQGFNEKLFF,TGTGCCAGCAGCTTAGCGCTGGGACAGGGGTTCAACGAAAAACTGTTTTTT
-,-,TRBJ2-7,TRBV9,CASSASGHAYEQYF,TGTGCCAGCAGCGCAAGTGGCCACGCCTACGAGCAGTACTTC
-,TRBD1,TRBJ1-5,TRBV28,CASSFTGAGQPQHF,TGTGCCAGCAGTTTTACAGGGGCTGGTCAGCCCCAGCATTTT
-,-,TRBJ2-3,TRBV9,CASSNPGTPTDTQYF,TGTGCCAGCAGCAACCCCGGGACTCCCACAGATACGCAGTATTTT
-,-,TRBJ2-2,TRBV7-7,CASSLPPLVGREVTGELFF,TGTGCTAGCAGCTTACCCCCTCTTGTCGGGAGAGAAGTAACCGGGGAGCTGTTTTTT
-,TRBD1,TRBJ2-7,TRBV6-5,CASRPRDRDFYEQYF,TGTGCCAGCAGGCCCCGGGACAGAGACTTCTACGAGCAGTACTTC
-,-,TRBJ1-4,TRBV25-1,CASSERETNEKLFF,TGTGCCAGCAGTGAACGGGAGACTAATGAAAAACTGTTTTTT